This T cell receptor (beta chain) was recorded in a study of T cell responses to AZD1222 COVID-19 vaccine (dated by TCRdb to 2020 to 2022). With respect to the entire study: AZD1222 recipients given second doses at about 4 weeks or at about 12 weeks were pooled, since spike-specific TCR depth and breadth were not found to differ between the two schedules. Trial participants were enrolled by age into 18-55, 56-69 and 70-plus year subgroups, with 148, 28 and 57 TCR-sequenced participants respectively. TCR sequencing covered 233 trial participants: 207 given two doses of AZD1222 and about 26 given two doses of MenACWY control vaccine.

The sample's time point label, decoded: baseline before first vaccination. Vaccinee samples were obtained from the UK trials COV001 and COV002, which included a single-blind randomized controlled phase 2/3 trial of AZD1222 (ChAdOx1 nCoV-19) in healthy adults. For TCRbeta chain sequencing, PBMC samples were collected from trial participants at day 0 and at day 28 after the second dose. A word on this clone: Which antigen it targets is not known. There are no base qualities to consult, and no much larger clone falls within one base.

The CDR3 regions of human TCRbeta chains were analyzed by immunosequencing. Turning to the authors' computational methods: Repertoire TCRs were matched against a reference library of SARS-CoV-2-specific TCRs generated with the MIRA antigen-specificity platform. Breadth meant the fraction of unique TCRs that were SARS-CoV-2-associated, whereas depth meant the fraction of total T cells that were SARS-CoV-2-associated. Using the MIRA data, every spike-specific TCR was mapped to the spike region that the TCR reacted to and assigned to either a CD4 or a CD8 class. Log10-transformed breadth and depth values were compared by one-way ANOVA with Sidak's multiple comparisons tests. This is the immuneACCESS table as TCRdb keeps it, with only in-frame sequences that have V and J called. A part of the clones is gone; compared with another copy, unresolved V genes explain less than half, and the rest is unexplained. For V, J and clone size, that table is used; D and trimming come from the DNA. For this sample the table gives over 75,000 clones, of which roughly 90% were detected only once. The top ten constitute 2% to 2.5% of the sample.

The study at large found these results: Participants were mostly white British and included more females than males, and it was suggested by the authors that clonal diversity may have been underestimated. Epitopes outside the regions mutated in the B.1.351 and B.1.1.7 variants were reportedly recognized by nearly half of the unique spike-specific TCRs. Vaccine-associated CD4 TCRs spanned the whole spike protein, with dominant responses in regions 160-218 and 743-854. After two AZD1222 doses, both the breadth and the depth of spike-specific TCRs were significantly higher than at day 0 and than in MenACWY recipients. Conclusions about previously exposed vaccinees were limited because only a handful of AZD1222 recipients were SARS-CoV-2 seropositive at baseline. No day 14 peak-response samples were available, so repertoires were characterized only after the peak T cell response. In the small 56-69-year group, the increase in depth fell short of significance, most likely because of low power.

This TCR derives from an adult in good health. This specimen was peripheral blood, taken on day 0 of AZD1222 vaccination.

The bases are TGTGCCAGCAGCCAAGCAACAGGGATCAACACCGGGGAGCTGTTTTTT. This encodes CASSQATGINTGELFF. The rearrangement combines TRBV3-1 (or the pseudogene TRBV3-2) with TRBJ2-2; a weak D assignment points to TRBD1 (6 bases agree). V loses 1 base, J loses 2 bases, and the germline ends lie 11 bases apart. CDR1 and CDR2 were assigned from the germline V gene (reference sequence) as LGHDT and YNNKEL. The CDR3 covers 16 residues, taking in both the cysteine and the phenylalanine. Just CDR3 DNA is preserved here, 48 bases in frame from base 1.